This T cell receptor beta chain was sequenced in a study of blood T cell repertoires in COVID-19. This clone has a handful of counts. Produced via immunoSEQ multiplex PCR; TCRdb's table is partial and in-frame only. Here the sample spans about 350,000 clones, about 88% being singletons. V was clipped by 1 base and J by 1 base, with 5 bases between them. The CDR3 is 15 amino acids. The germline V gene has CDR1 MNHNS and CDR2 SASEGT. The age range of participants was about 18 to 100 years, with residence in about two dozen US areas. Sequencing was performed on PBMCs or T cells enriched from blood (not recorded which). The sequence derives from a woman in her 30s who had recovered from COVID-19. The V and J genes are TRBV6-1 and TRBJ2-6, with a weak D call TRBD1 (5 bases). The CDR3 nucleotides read TGTGCCAGCAGTGAAGAGGGGTCTGGGGCCAACGTCCTGACTTTC. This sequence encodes CASSEEGSGANVLTF.